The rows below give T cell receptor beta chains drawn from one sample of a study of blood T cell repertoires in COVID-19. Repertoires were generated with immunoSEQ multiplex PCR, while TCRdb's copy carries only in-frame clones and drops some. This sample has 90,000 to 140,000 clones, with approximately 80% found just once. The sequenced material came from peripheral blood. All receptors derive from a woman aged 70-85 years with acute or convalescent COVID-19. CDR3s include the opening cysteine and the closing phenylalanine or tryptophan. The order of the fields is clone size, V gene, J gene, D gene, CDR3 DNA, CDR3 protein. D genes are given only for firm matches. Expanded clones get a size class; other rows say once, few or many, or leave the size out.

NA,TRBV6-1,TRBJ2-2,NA,TGTGCCAGCAGTGAATATAACGGCCAGGGCACCGGGGAGCTGTTTTTT,CASSEYNGQGTGELFF
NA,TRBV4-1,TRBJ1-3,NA,TGCGCCAGCAGCCAAACGGGCTCTGGAAACACCATATATTTT,CASSQTGSGNTIYF
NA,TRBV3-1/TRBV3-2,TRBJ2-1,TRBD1,TGTGCCAGCAGCCAGAAGATCCTGAGACAGGGCATCAATGAGCAGTTCTTC,CASSQKILRQGINEQFF
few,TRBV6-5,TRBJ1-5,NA,TGTGCCAGCAGTTACCAGCGGACCGGGGGGCAGCCCCAGCATTTT,CASSYQRTGGQPQHF
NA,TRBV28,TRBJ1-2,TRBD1,TGTGCCAGCAGCTTAGGGCAGACAGGGTGGTTGGGCTATGGCTACACCTTC,CASSLGQTGWLGYGYTF
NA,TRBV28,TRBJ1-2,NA,TGTGCCAGCAGTTTAGGACAGACGTTTGGCTACACCTTC,CASSLGQTFGYTF
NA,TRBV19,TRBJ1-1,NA,TGTGCCAGTAGGGCGGGGGTCTCTCGGAGGAACACTGAAGCTTTCTTT,CASRAGVSRRNTEAFF
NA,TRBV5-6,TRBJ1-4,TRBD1,TGTGCCAGCAGCTATGGACAGGGGGAGTGGGAAAAACTGTTTTTT,CASSYGQGEWEKLFF
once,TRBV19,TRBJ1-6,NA,TGTGCCAGTGGACAGCACCTAAATTCACCCCTCCACTTT,CASGQHLNSPLHF
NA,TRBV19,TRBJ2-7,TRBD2,TGTGCCACCGGGGGGGGGAGTTCGTCCTACGAGCAGTACTTC,CATGGGSSSYEQYF
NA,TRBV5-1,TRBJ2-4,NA,TGCGCCAGCAGTTACGGGTCGATAGAAAACATTCAGTACTTC,CASSYGSIENIQYF
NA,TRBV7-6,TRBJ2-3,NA,TGTGCCAGCAGCCCCTCCTCCAACAGGGCCTACACAGATACGCAGTATTTT,CASSPSSNRAYTDTQYF
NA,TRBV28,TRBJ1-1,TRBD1,TGTGCCAGCAGCCTGGACAGGGGGCGAGGGATGAACACTGAAGCTTTCTTT,CASSLDRGRGMNTEAFF
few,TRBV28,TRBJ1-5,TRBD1,TGTGCCAGCAGTCCGACCCGGACAGGTCTGAGCAATCAGCCCCAGCATTTT,CASSPTRTGLSNQPQHF
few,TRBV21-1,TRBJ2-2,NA,TGTGCCAGATGGACAGGGGCGAACACCGGGGAGCTGTTTTTT,CARWTGANTGELFF
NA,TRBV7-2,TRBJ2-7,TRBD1,TGTGCCAGCAGCTCCAGGGACAGGGGGAGAGCCGAGCAGTACTTC,CASSSRDRGRAEQYF
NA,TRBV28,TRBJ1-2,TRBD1,TGTGCCAGCAGGAGGACAGGGGGCATAAGGCGGGATGGCTACACCTTC,CASRRTGGIRRDGYTF
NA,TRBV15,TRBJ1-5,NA,TGTGCCACCAGCAGGGACAGCCTCTATAGCAATCAGCCCCAGCATTTT,CATSRDSLYSNQPQHF
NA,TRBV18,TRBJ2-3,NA,TGTGCCAGCTCACCTACCTCAGGGACAGATACGCAGTATTTT,CASSPTSGTDTQYF
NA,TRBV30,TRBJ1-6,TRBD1,TGTGCCTGGAGTGTACACAGGGGGTTCTCACCCCTCCACTTT,CAWSVHRGFSPLHF
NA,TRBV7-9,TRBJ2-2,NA,TGTGCCAGCAGTGCCGCACCCGGGACAATGGGGACCGGGGAGCTGTTTTTT,CASSAAPGTMGTGELFF
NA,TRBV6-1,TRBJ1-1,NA,TGTGCCAGCAGTGACGGGGGGAACACTGAAGCTTTCTTT,CASSDGGNTEAFF
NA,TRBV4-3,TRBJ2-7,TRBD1,TGCGCCAGCAGCCACAGCGGACAGGGGACCCACTACGAGCAGTACTTC,CASSHSGQGTHYEQYF
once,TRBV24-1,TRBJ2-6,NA,TGTGCCACCAGTGATTCCTCCTTTTTCGGGGCCAACGTCCTGACTTTC,CATSDSSFFGANVLTF
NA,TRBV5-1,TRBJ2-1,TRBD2,TGCGCCAGCAGCTTACCGGGACTAGCGGGGTACAATGAGCAGTTCTTC,CASSLPGLAGYNEQFF
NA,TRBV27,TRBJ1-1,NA,TGTGCCAGCAGTTCCGTGAGGAGGGCCGTTTGGGCTTTCTTT,CASSSVRRAVWAFF
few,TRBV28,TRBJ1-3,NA,TGTGCCAGCACCATTCGAGGCTCTGGAAACACCATATATTTT,CASTIRGSGNTIYF
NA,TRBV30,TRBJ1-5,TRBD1,TGTGCCTGGAGTGTACGGGCAGGGGGGAATCAGCCCCAGCATTTT,CAWSVRAGGNQPQHF
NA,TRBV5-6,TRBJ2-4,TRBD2,TGTGCCAGCAGCGTATTACTAGCGTCGGTCGGTATTCAGTACTTC,CASSVLLASVGIQYF
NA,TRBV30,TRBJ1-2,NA,TGTGCCTGGAGCGGGGGGTTTGGTGGCTACACCTTC,CAWSGGFGGYTF
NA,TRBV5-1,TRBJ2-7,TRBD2,TGCGCCAGCAGTCGGGACAGATCTAGCGGGAGGGCGAGGGAGCAGTACTTC,CASSRDRSSGRAREQYF
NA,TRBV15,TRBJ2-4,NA,TGTGCCACCAGCAGCGTGTACGGGAATAAGGGCATTCAGTACTTC,CATSSVYGNKGIQYF
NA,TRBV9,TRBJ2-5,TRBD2,TGTGCCAGCAGCGCAGGACTAGCGGTAGAGACCCAGTACTTC,CASSAGLAVETQYF
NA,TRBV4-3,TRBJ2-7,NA,TGCGCCAGCAGCCAAGGGAAAAGGACTACAAGCGAGCAGTACTTC,CASSQGKRTTSEQYF
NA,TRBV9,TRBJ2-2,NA,TGTGCCAGCAGCCCAGACACCGGGGAGCTGTTTTTT,CASSPDTGELFF
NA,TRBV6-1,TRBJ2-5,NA,TGTGCCAGCAGTGAATGGGAGGTGGAGTACTTC,CASSEWEVEYF
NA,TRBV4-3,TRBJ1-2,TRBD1,TGCGCCAGCAGCCAAGATACAGGGACAGGATATGGCTACACCTTC,CASSQDTGTGYGYTF
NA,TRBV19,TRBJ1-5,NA,TGTGCCAGTAGTGCCCGACAGTTTTATAGCAATCAGCCCCAGCATTTT,CASSARQFYSNQPQHF
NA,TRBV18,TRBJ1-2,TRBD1,TGTGCCAGCTCACCAATATTGAGACAGGGTGTCGGCTACACCTTC,CASSPILRQGVGYTF
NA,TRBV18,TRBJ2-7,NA,TGTGCCAGCTCACCAAGAACCGGGCCCGAGGGTGACGAGCAGTACTTC,CASSPRTGPEGDEQYF
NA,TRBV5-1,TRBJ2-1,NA,TGCGCCAGCAGCTGGACTTCAAGCTCCTACAATGAGCAGTTCTTC,CASSWTSSSYNEQFF